The 23 T cell receptor beta chains given below trace back to one sample, sequenced in a study of chemoradiotherapy in HPV16-positive cancers (dated 2022 in TCRdb). Receptor libraries were prepared by the immunoSEQ multiplex PCR assay. TCRdb obtained this table from immuneACCESS and retained in-frame rearrangements with V and J assigned. These tables miss some clones; where compared with another copy, unresolved V genes account for less than half of the shortfall, and the remainder is unexplained. The sample contains about 10,000 clones, around 72% of them found a single time. Roughly 13% of the sample is held by the ten biggest clonotypes. This specimen was collected from a patient who underwent chemoradiotherapy. The receptors stem from a human donor with HPV-associated anogenital cancer.

V is TRBV18 and J is TRBJ1-5, with a tentative D call TRBD1 (5 bases). Germline CDR1 reads KGHSH; CDR2 reads LQKENI. The CDR3 totals 15 residues. The V end was cut by 2 bases, the J end by 2 bases, with 10 bases between. CDR3 region: CASSPNRGGNQPQHF. CDR3 coding DNA: TGTGCCAGCTCACCAAACCGGGGCGGCAATCAGCCCCAGCATTTT.

The V gene is TRBV19, the J gene TRBJ1-5; perhaps TRBD1 as D (5 bases). The CDR3 sequence is 14 residues long. Trimming removed 6 bases at V and 2 bases at J, with 11 bases between. CDR1 is LNHDA and CDR2 is SQIVND in the germline V gene (reference sequence). The CDR3 bases are TGTGCCAGTAGGGCAGGGTATGGCAATCAGCCCCAGCATTTT. Protein product: CASRAGYGNQPQHF.

The gene calls are TRBV19 and TRBJ1-2; 7 bases line up with TRBD1. Germline V CDR1 and CDR2: LNHDA, SQIVND (reference sequence). CDR3 length: 15 amino acids. Trimming at V came to 1 base and at J to 5 bases, leaving 7 bases not matched to a gene. The CDR3 DNA sequence: TGTGCCAGTAGTATAGCCTCCGGGACAGATTATGGCTACACCTTC. Its protein product is CASSIASGTDYGYTF.

V usage is TRBV15 and J usage is TRBJ2-4; D is unresolved. V lost 0 bases to trimming and J lost 5 bases, with 8 bases between them. Looked up from germline, CDR1 is LNHNV and CDR2 is YYDKDF (reference sequence). The CDR3 is made up of 14 amino acids. CDR3 coding DNA: TGTGCCACCAGCAGAGAAGGCAGTCAAAACATTCAGTACTTC. It is translated as CATSREGSQNIQYF. Filled out from reference TRBV15 and TRBJ2-4, the complete variable domain reads DAMVIQNPRYQVTQFGKPVTLSCSQTLNHNVMYWYQQKSSQAPKLLFHYYDKDFNNEADTPDNFQSRRPNTSFCFLDIRSPGLGDTAMYLCATSREGSQNIQYFGAGTRLSVL.

The genes are TRBV7-8 and TRBJ2-7, with 13 bases fitting TRBD2. This CDR3 contains 18 residues. The J segment lost 1 base and the V segment lost 5 bases, leaving 11 bases of the junction unmatched. The germline V gene encodes CDR1 SGHVS and CDR2 FQNEAQ. The CDR3 DNA follows: TGTGCCAGCAGCCCAGCCACACTAGCGGGGGGGCGGTCCTACGAGCAGTACTTC. Protein sequence: CASSPATLAGGRSYEQYF. Based on the CDR3 plus reference TRBV7-8 and TRBJ2-7, the full variable domain is GAGVSQSPRYKVAKRGQDVALRCDPISGHVSLFWYQQALGQGPEFLTYFQNEAQLDKSGLPSDRFFAERPEGSVSTLKIQRTQQEDSAVYLCASSPATLAGGRSYEQYFGPGTRLTVT.

The gene calls are TRBV2 and TRBJ1-2, with 8 bases matching TRBD1. Germline CDR1 SNHLY, CDR2 FYNNEI. This CDR3 contains 15 residues. V gave up 4 bases and J gave up 0 bases; unmatched junction bases: 4. The CDR3 is CASSVTGASNYGYTF. CDR3 in DNA: TGTGCCAGCAGTGTGACAGGGGCCTCTAACTATGGCTACACCTTC.

V is TRBV4-3 and J is TRBJ1-2; D is unresolved. The germline V gene has CDR1 LGHNA and CDR2 YSLEER. The CDR3 loop spans 15 amino acids. The V end lost 1 base, the J end lost 1 base, and 10 bases lay between the germline ends. CDR3: CASSQVGENNYGYTF. The CDR3, as DNA: TGCGCCAGCAGCCAAGTTGGGGAAAATAACTATGGCTACACCTTC.

The CDR3 spells CASQRGGLSGELFF. The CDR3, as DNA: TGTGCCAGCCAAAGGGGGGGGCTATCCGGGGAGCTGTTTTTT. The chain couples TRBV6-5 to TRBJ2-2, with a weak D call TRBD2 (7 bases). Germline V lookup: CDR1 MNHEY, CDR2 SVGAGI. Trimming pared 8 bases from V and 6 bases from J, leaving 16 bases between. The CDR3 covers 14 residues.

The chain joins TRBV7-9 to TRBJ2-7; D possibly corresponds to TRBD2 (6 bases). Trimming pared 4 bases from V and 2 bases from J, leaving 12 bases between. Germline V lookup: CDR1 SEHNR, CDR2 FQNEAQ (reference sequence). CDR3 size: 14 residues. The CDR3 nucleotides read TGTGCCAGCAGCTCCGGGACTCCTCCCTACGAGCAGTACTTC. This encodes CASSSGTPPYEQYF.

The table lists this clone with a few counts. The rearrangement joins TRBV4-2 to TRBJ1-1; D unclear. From germline, CDR1 is LGHNA and CDR2 YNFKEQ. The CDR3 spans 14 residues. V was trimmed by 5 bases and J by 2 bases, leaving 12 bases between them. CDR3 bases: TGTGCCAGCAGCGCAAAGGTGGGAAACACTGAAGCTTTCTTT. Its translation: CASSAKVGNTEAFF.

This chain uses TRBV19 with TRBJ1-5; TRBD1 might be the D (6 bases). The CDR3 extends over 14 amino acids. Trimming took 5 bases from V and 5 from J, leaving 13 bases between them. Germline V gives CDR1 LNHDA, CDR2 SQIVND (reference sequence). CDR3 amino acids: CASSPRGAHQPQHF. CDR3 coding DNA: TGTGCCAGTAGTCCCCGGGGGGCTCATCAGCCCCAGCATTTT.

The chain employs TRBV29-1 and TRBJ2-7, with D perhaps TRBD1 (5 bases). Germline V gives CDR1 SQVTM, CDR2 ANQGSEA. The CDR3 has 11 amino acids. The V and J ends lost 3 bases and 8 bases respectively, with 11 bases between them. Here the CDR3 reads CSVDTGLQQYF. CDR3 DNA sequence: TGCAGCGTTGATACAGGTTTACAGCAGTACTTC.

This clone was observed a single time. This chain uses TRBV27 with TRBJ2-7; no clear D. The CDR3 sequence is 13 residues long. V was trimmed by 2 bases and J by 7 bases, leaving 12 bases between them. The germline CDR1 and CDR2 sequences are MNHEY and SMNVEV (reference sequence). CDR3 sequence (DNA): TGTGCCAGCAGTTTAAACGGATTCGGGGAGCAGTACTTC. Amino acid sequence: CASSLNGFGEQYF.

The chain uses TRBV10-3 and TRBJ2-4; TRBD2 matches 11 bases. The J segment lost 1 base and the V segment lost 2 bases, leaving 7 bases of the junction unmatched. Germline V gene lookup returns CDR1 ENHRY and CDR2 SYGVKD. CDR3 length equals 18 residues. The CDR3 protein is CAISEGSSGGAAKNIQYF. The DNA for the CDR3 is TGTGCCATCAGTGAGGGGAGTAGCGGGGGGGCGGCCAAAAACATTCAGTACTTC.

The rearrangement links TRBV5-4 to TRBJ1-3; D not resolved. V shed 3 bases and J shed 0 bases, with 13 bases lying between them. CDR1 and CDR2 (germline): SGHNT, YYREEE (reference sequence). This CDR3 contains 16 residues. The CDR3 loop is CASSSPTSLSGNTIYF. The CDR3 DNA is TGTGCCAGCAGCTCCCCTACCAGCCTCTCTGGAAACACCATATATTTT.

This clone has a handful of counts. This rearrangement joins TRBV2 to TRBJ2-2; D is ambiguous. This CDR3 region has 15 residues. Trimming took 4 bases from V and 2 from J, leaving 11 bases between them. Germline loops: CDR1 SNHLY, CDR2 FYNNEI. Here the CDR3 reads CASSGNQLNTGELFF. The CDR3 region has the DNA TGTGCCAGCAGTGGAAACCAATTAAACACCGGGGAGCTGTTTTTT. The full variable domain, rest sourced from reference TRBV2 and TRBJ2-2, is EPEVTQTPSHQVTQMGQEVILRCVPISNHLYFYWYRQILGQKVEFLVSFYNNEISEKSEIFDDQFSVERPDGSNFTLKIRSTKLEDSAMYFCASSGNQLNTGELFFGEGSRLTVL.

This clone has only a few counts. This chain joins TRBV7-2 and TRBJ1-2; D gene unclear. The CDR3 spans 13 residues. V dropped 0 bases and J dropped 6 bases, with 8 bases sitting between them. CDR1 and CDR2 (germline): SGHTA, FQGNSA. The CDR3 region has the DNA TGTGCCAGCAGCTTAGCGTATAAGGATGGCTACACCTTC. It specifies CASSLAYKDGYTF. The variable domain in full, with the rest retrieved from reference TRBV7-2 and TRBJ1-2, is GAGVSQSPSNKVTEKGKDVELRCDPISGHTALYWYRQSLGQGLEFLIYFQGNSAPDKSGLPSDRFSAERTGGSVSTLTIQRTQQEDSAVYLCASSLAYKDGYTFGSGTRLTVV.

V gene TRBV5-1 combines with J gene TRBJ1-2, with D possibly matching TRBD1 (5 bases). CDR1 and CDR2 from the germline V gene are SGHRS and YFSETQ. The V end was cut by 0 bases, the J end by 2 bases, with 11 bases between. This CDR3 has 15 amino acids. The CDR3 protein is CASSLAGPENYGYTF. The DNA for the CDR3 is TGCGCCAGCAGCTTGGCGGGGCCAGAAAACTATGGCTACACCTTC.

The CDR3 sequence is CASSSPRGGGYEQYF. CDR3 nucleotide sequence: TGTGCCAGCAGCTCCCCCAGGGGGGGTGGCTACGAGCAGTACTTC. The V call is TRBV5-6, the J call TRBJ2-7; the D call may be TRBD1 or TRBD2 (7 bases each). The V gene lost 3 bases and the J gene lost 3 bases, with 16 bases spanning the gap. The CDR3 contains 15 residues. Germline loops: CDR1 SGHDT, CDR2 YYEEEE.

This clone has only one observation. This chain connects TRBV10-1 to TRBJ2-2, with D possibly matching TRBD1 (5 bases). The CDR3 runs 15 residues. Trimming stripped 5 bases from V and 4 bases from J, with 14 bases between. Per germline, CDR1 WNHNN and CDR2 SYGVQD (reference sequence). The CDR3 is CASSPGRVGTGELFF. CDR3 DNA: TGCGCCAGCAGTCCCGGCAGGGTAGGCACCGGGGAGCTGTTTTTT.

The chain uses TRBV27 and TRBJ1-2, with 7 bases lining up with TRBD1. V trimming: 0 bases; J trimming: 3 bases; junction bases outside the gene matches: 1. The CDR3 has 14 amino acids. In germline, CDR1 is MNHEY, CDR2 SMNVEV (reference sequence). Here the CDR3 DNA reads TGTGCCAGCAGTTTATCAGGGGGCTACTATGGCTACACCTTC. It yields the protein CASSLSGGYYGYTF.

The CDR3 protein is CASSLAFQDTDTQYF. CDR3 DNA: TGTGCCAGCAGCTTAGCCTTCCAGGACACAGATACGCAGTATTTT. J is TRBJ2-3 and V is TRBV7-8; D unclear. The CDR3 consists of 15 residues. The germline V gene encodes CDR1 SGHVS and CDR2 FQNEAQ. Trimming pared 0 bases from V and 2 bases from J, leaving 9 bases between.

This clone was detected once. This chain uses TRBV5-4 with TRBJ1-1; D remains unclear. Germline values: CDR1 SGHNT, CDR2 YYREEE (reference sequence). Trimming pared 4 bases from V and 1 base from J, leaving 8 bases between. The CDR3 spans 13 residues. The CDR3 DNA is TGTGCCAGCAGCCCCGACGGGAACACTGAAGCTTTCTTT. This gives the protein CASSPDGNTEAFF.